This T cell receptor (beta chain) was obtained from a study of blood T cells in healthy people across ages. Germline V lookup: CDR1 SGHVS, CDR2 FQNEAQ. The CDR3 is 14 residues long. V was pared by 5 bases and J by 1 base, with 11 bases between. A J-beta primer mix and a sample-barcoded 5' primer were used in a second PCR of roughly 6 to 11 cycles. Every cDNA molecule carried a tag from a template-switch adaptor bearing 12 random nucleotides. TCRdb passed the 5' RACE reads through MiXCR, listing each CDR3 protein once. The table shows roughly 570,000 distinct CDR3 sequences, with approximately 27% occurring only once. General observations from the study: Per million T cells, TCR beta diversity dropped roughly linearly as age increased.

This clonotype has a handful of counts. Its antigen is unknown. Those donating, healthy Caucasian individuals from Russia, were aged about 6 to 100. Sequencing was done on a sample of blood. The sequence came from a woman between 70 and 85 years old in good health. V usage is TRBV7-8 and J usage is TRBJ2-5, with D maybe TRBD1 (6 bases). CDR3 loop: CASSNPGVQETQYF. DNA for the CDR3: TGTGCCAGCAGCAACCCAGGGGTCCAAGAGACCCAGTACTTC.